This T cell receptor beta chain was retrieved from a study of T cell responses to AZD1222 COVID-19 vaccine. Study-wide findings and caveats: The donors showed a predominance of white British ancestry and of females, with possible underestimation of clonal diversity.

CDR1 LNHDA and CDR2 SQIVND come from the germline V gene (reference sequence). V was shortened by 3 bases and J by 2 bases, with 8 bases between the two germline ends. This CDR3 contains 14 residues. Some clones are missing from TCRdb's copy, which holds only in-frame ones; the method was immunoSEQ multiplex PCR. The sample records 250,000 to 300,000 clones, almost 95% being singletons. For this clone: Its cognate antigen is unknown.

This specimen consisted of peripheral blood, obtained 28 days after the second AZD1222 dose. The sequence derives from an adult who received the AZD1222 COVID-19 vaccine. V gene TRBV19 combines with J gene TRBJ1-5; perhaps TRBD1 as D (6 bases). CDR3 sequence: CASSMEGGNQPQHF. Written as DNA, the CDR3 is TGTGCCAGTAGTATGGAGGGGGGCAATCAGCCCCAGCATTTT.